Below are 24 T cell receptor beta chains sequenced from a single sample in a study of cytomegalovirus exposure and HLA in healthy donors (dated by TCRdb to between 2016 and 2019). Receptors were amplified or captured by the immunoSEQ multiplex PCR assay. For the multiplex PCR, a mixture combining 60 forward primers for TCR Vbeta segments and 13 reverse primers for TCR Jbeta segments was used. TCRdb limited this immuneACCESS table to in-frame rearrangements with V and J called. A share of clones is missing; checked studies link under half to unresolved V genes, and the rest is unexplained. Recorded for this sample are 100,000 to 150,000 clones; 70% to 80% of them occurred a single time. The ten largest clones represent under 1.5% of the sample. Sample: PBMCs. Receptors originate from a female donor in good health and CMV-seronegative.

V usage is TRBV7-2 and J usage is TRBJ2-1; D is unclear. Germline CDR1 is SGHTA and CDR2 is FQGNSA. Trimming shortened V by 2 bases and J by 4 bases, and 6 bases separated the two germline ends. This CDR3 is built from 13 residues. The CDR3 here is CASSLMRYNEQFF. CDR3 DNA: TGTGCCAGCAGCTTAATGCGGTACAATGAGCAGTTCTTC.

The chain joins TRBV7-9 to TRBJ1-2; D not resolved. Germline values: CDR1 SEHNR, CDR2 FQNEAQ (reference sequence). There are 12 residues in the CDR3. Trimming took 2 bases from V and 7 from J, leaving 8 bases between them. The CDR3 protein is CASSLTKAGYTF. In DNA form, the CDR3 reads TGTGCCAGCAGCTTAACCAAAGCTGGCTACACCTTC. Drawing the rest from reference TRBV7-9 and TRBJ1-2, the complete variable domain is DTGVSQNPRHKITKRGQNVTFRCDPISEHNRLYWYRQTLGQGPEFLTYFQNEAQLEKSRLLSDRFSAERPKGSFSTLEIQRTEQGDSAMYLCASSLTKAGYTFGSGTRLTVV.

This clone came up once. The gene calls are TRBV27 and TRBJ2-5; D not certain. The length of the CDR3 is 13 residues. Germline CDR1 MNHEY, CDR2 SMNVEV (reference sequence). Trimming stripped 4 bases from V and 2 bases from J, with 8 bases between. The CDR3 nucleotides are TGTGCCAGCAGTTCCCTCCTACAAGAGACCCAGTACTTC. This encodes CASSSLLQETQYF.

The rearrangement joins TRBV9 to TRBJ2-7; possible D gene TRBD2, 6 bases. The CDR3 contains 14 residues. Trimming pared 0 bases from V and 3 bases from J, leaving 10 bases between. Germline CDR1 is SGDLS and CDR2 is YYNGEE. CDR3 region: CASSVAGRDYEQYF. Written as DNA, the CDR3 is TGTGCCAGCAGCGTAGCGGGGCGGGACTACGAGCAGTACTTC.

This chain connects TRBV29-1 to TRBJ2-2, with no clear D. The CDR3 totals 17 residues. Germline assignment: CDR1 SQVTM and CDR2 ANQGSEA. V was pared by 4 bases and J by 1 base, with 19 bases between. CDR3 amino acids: CSVAGSEFRQNTGELFF. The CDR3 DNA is TGCAGCGTTGCTGGGTCGGAGTTTCGGCAGAACACCGGGGAGCTGTTTTTT.

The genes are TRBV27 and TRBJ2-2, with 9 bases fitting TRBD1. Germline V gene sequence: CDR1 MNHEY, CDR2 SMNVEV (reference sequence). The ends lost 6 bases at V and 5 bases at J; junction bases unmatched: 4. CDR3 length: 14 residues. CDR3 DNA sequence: TGTGCCAGCAGGAGGACAGGGGTTACCGGGGAGCTGTTTTTT. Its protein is CASRRTGVTGELFF.

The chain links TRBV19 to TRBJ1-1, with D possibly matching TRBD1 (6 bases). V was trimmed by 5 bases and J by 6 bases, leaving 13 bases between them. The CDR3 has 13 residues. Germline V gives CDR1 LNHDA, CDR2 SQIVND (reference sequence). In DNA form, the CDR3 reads TGTGCCAGTAGTCTTCACCAGGGGCCTGAAGCTTTCTTT. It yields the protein CASSLHQGPEAFF.

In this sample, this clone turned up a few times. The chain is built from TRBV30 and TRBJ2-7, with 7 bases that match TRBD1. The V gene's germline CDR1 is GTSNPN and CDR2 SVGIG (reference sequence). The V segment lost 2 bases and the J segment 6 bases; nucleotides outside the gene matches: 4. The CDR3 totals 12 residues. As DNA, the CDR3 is TGTGCCTGGAGTATAACAGGGGCCGAGCAGTACTTC. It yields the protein CAWSITGAEQYF.

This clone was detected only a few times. The CDR3 sequence: CASTLRRGVEKLFF. The CDR3 region has the DNA TGTGCCAGTACCCTGAGGAGGGGTGTGGAAAAACTGTTTTTT. The chain recombines TRBV19 with TRBJ1-4, with D perhaps matching TRBD1 (5 bases). The CDR3 spans 14 residues. In germline, CDR1 is LNHDA, CDR2 SQIVND (reference sequence). Trimming took off 7 bases at V and 8 bases at J, with 17 bases between the two ends.

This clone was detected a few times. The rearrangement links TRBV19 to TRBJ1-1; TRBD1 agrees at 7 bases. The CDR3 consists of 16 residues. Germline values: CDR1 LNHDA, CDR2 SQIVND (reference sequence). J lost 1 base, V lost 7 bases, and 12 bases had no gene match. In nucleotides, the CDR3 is TGTGCCAGTACCCCCCTAACAGGGGAAGGGAACACTGAAGCTTTCTTT. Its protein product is CASTPLTGEGNTEAFF.

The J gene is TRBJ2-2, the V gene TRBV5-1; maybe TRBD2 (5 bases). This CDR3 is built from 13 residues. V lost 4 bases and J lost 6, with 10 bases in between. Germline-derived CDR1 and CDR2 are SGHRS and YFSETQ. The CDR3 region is CASSRETPGELFF. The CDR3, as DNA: TGCGCCAGCAGCAGGGAGACCCCCGGGGAGCTGTTTTTT.

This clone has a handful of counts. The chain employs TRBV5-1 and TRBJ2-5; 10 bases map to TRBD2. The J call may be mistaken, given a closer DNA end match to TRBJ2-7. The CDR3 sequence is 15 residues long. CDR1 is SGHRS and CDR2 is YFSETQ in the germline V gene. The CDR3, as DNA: TGCGCCAGCAGCTTAGCGGGAGGGCCGACATACGAGCAGTACTTC. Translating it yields CASSLAGGPTYEQYF.

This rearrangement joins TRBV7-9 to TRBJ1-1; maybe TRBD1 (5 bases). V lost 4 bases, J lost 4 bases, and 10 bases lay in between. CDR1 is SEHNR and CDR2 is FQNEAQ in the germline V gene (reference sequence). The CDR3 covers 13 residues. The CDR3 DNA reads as TGTGCCAGCAGCTCCGACAGTAGCACTGAAGCTTTCTTT. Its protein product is CASSSDSSTEAFF.

The CDR3 nucleotides read TGTGCCAGCAGTTTAGTTAGAGGGGGCTCGTATGGCTACACCTTC. Translated: CASSLVRGGSYGYTF. The V gene is TRBV28, the J gene TRBJ1-2; 7 bases align to TRBD1. The CDR3 loop spans 15 amino acids. Germline V gives CDR1 MDHEN, CDR2 SYDVKM. Trimming cost V 2 bases and J 5 bases; bases outside gene matches: 8.

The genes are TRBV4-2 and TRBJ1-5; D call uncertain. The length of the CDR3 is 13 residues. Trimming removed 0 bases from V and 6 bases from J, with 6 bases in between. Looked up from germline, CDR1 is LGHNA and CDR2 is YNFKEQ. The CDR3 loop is CASSQDTGQPQHF. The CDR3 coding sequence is TGTGCCAGCAGCCAAGATACGGGTCAGCCCCAGCATTTT.

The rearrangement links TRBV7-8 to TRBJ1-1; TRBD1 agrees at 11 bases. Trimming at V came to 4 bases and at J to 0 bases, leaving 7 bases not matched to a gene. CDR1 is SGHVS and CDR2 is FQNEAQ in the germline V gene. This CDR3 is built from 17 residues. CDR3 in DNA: TGTGCCAGCAGCTCCGGACAGGGGGCGCGGCTGAACACTGAAGCTTTCTTT. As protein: CASSSGQGARLNTEAFF.

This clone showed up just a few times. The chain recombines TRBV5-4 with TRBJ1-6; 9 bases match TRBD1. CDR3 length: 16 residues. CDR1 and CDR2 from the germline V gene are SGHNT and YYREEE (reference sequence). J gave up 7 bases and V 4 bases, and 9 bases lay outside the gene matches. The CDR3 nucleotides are TGTGCCAGCAGCAAGGCGACAGGGGGTCGCAATTCACCCCTCCACTTT. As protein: CASSKATGGRNSPLHF.

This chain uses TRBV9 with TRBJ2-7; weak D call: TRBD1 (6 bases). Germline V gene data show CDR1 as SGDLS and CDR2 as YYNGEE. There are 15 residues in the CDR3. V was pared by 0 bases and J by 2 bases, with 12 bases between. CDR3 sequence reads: CASSVAVDRAYEQYF. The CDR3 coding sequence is TGTGCCAGCAGCGTAGCAGTGGACAGAGCCTACGAGCAGTACTTC.

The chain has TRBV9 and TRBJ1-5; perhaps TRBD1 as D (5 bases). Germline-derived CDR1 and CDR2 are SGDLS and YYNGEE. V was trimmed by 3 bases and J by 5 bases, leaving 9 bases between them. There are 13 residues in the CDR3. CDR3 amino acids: CASSGTGDQPQHF. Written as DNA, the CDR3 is TGTGCCAGCAGCGGAACAGGCGATCAGCCCCAGCATTTT.

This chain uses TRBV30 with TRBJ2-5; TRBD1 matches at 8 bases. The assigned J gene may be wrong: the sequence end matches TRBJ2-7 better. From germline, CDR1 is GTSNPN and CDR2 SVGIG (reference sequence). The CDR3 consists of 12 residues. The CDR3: CAWRTGVYEQYF. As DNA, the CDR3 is TGTGCCTGGAGGACAGGGGTTTACGAGCAGTACTTC.

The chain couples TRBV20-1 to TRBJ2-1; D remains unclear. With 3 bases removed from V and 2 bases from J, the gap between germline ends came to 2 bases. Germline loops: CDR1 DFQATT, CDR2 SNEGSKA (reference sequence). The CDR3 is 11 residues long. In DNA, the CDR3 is TGCAGTGCTAGTACCTACAATGAGCAGTTCTTC. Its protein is CSASTYNEQFF.

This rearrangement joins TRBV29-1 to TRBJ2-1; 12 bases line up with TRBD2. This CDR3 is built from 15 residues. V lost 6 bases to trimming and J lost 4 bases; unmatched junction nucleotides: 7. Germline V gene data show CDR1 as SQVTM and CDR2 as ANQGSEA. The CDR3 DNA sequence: TGCAGCGTCTTAGGACTAGCGGGACTTTACAATGAGCAGTTCTTC. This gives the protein CSVLGLAGLYNEQFF.

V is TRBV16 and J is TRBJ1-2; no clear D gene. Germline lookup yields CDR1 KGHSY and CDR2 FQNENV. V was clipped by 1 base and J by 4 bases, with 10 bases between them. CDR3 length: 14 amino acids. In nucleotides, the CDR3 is TGTGCCAGCAGCCAATTGGAGGGTACCTATGGCTACACCTTC. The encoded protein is CASSQLEGTYGYTF. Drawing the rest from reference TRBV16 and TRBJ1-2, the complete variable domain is GEEVAQTPKHLVRGEGQKAKLYCAPIKGHSYVFWYQQVLKNEFKFLISFQNENVFDETGMPKERFSAKCLPNSPCSLEIQATKLEDSAVYFCASSQLEGTYGYTFGSGTRLTVV.

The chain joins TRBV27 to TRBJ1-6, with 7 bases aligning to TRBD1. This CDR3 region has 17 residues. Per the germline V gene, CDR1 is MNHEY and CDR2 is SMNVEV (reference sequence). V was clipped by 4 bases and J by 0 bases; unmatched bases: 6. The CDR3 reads CASSYEQGSSYNSPLHF. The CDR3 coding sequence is TGTGCCAGCAGTTACGAACAGGGGAGCTCCTATAATTCACCCCTCCACTTT.